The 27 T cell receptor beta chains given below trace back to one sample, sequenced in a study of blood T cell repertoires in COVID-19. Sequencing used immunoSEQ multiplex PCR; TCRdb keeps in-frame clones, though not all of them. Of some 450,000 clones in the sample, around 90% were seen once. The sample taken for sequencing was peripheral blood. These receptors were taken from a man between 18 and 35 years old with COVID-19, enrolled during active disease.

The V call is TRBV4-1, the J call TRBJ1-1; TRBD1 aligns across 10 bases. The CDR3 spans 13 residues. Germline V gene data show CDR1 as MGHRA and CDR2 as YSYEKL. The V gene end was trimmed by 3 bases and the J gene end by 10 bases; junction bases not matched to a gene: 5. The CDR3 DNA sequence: TGCGCCAGCAGCCACGTTGGGGACAGGGGAGCTTTCTTT. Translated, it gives CASSHVGDRGAFF.

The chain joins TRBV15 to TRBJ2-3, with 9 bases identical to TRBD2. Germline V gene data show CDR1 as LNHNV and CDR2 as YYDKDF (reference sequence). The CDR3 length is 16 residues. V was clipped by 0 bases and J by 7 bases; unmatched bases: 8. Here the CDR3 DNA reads TGTGCCACCAGCAGAGAGGCGGGGGGGCAAGTAAATACGCAGTATTTT. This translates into CATSREAGGQVNTQYF.

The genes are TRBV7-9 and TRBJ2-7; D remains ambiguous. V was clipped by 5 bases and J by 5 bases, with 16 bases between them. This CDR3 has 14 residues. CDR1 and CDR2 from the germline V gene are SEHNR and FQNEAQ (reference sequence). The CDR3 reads CASSPLARPHEQYF. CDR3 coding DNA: TGTGCCAGCAGCCCATTAGCACGGCCCCACGAGCAGTACTTC.

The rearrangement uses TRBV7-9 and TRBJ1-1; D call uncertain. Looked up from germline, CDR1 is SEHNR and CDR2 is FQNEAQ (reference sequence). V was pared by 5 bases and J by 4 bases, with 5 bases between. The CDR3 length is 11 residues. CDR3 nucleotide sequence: TGTGCCAGCAGCCTTATCACTGAAGCTTTCTTT. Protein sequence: CASSLITEAFF.

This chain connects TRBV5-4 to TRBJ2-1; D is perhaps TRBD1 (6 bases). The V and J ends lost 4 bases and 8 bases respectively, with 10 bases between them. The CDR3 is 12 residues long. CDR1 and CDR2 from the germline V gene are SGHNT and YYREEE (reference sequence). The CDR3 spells CASSEDSHEQFF. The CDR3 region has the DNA TGTGCCAGCAGCGAGGACAGCCATGAGCAGTTCTTC.

CDR3 nucleotide sequence: TGTGCCACCAGCAGAGATTTGCGAGGGAAGTACTTC. Translation: CATSRDLRGKYF. The chain employs TRBV15 and TRBJ2-5, with a possible D match to TRBD2 (5 bases). Germline V gives CDR1 LNHNV, CDR2 YYDKDF (reference sequence). Trimming cost V 0 bases and J 12 bases, with 11 bases left between them. The CDR3 is 12 amino acids.

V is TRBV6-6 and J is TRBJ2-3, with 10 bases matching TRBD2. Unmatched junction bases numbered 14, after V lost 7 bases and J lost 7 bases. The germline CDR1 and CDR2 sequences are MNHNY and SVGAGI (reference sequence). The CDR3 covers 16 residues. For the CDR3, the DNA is TGTGCCAGCACGACTAGCGGGCCGGAAATCAAGAATACGCAGTATTTT. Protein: CASTTSGPEIKNTQYF.

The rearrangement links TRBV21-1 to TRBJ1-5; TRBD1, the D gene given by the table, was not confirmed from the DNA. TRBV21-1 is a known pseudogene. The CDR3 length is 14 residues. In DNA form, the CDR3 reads TGTGCCAGTAGGACAGACTCTAGCAATCAGCCCCAGCATTTT. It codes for CASRTDSSNQPQHF.

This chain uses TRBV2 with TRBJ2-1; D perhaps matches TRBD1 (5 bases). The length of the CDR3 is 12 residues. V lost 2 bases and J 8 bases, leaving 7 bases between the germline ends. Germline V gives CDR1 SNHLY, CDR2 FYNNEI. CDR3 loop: CASSEQGHEQFF. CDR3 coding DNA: TGTGCCAGCAGTGAACAGGGCCATGAGCAGTTCTTC.

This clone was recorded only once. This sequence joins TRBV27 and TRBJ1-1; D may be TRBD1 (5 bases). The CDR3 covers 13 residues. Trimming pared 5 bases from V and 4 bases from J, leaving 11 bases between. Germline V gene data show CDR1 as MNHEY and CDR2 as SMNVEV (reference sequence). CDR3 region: CASSLTGGTEAFF. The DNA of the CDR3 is TGTGCCAGCAGTCTCACCGGGGGCACTGAAGCTTTCTTT.

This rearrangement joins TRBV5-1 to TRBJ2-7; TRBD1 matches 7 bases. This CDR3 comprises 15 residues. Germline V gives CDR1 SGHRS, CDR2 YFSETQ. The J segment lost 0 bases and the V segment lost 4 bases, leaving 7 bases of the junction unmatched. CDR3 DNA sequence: TGCGCCAGCAGCATGGACAGGTCAAGCTCCTACGAGCAGTACTTC. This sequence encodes CASSMDRSSSYEQYF.

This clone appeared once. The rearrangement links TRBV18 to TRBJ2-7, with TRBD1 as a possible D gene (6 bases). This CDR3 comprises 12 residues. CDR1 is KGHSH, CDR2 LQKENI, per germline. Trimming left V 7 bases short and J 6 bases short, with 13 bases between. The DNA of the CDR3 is TGTGCCAGCTTTGCAGGGGCCGGCGAGCAGTACTTC. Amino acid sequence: CASFAGAGEQYF.

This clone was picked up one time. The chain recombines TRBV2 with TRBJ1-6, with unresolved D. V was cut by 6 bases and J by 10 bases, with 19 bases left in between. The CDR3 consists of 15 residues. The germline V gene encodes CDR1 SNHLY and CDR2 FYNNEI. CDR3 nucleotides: TGTGCCAGCAGGATAGAAGGGCTCCGGGAGTCACCCCTCCACTTT. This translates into CASRIEGLRESPLHF.

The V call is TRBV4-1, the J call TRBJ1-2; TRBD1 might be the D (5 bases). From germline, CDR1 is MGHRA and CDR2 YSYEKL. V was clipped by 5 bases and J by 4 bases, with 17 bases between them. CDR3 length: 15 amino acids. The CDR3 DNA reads TGCGCCAGCAGCTCAGACGACAGCCCATTCTATGGCTACACCTTC. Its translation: CASSSDDSPFYGYTF.

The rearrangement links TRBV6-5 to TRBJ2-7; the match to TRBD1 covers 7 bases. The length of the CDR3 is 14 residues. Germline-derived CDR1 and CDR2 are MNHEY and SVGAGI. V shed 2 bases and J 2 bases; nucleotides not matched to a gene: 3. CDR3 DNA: TGTGCCAGCAGTTACGAACAGGGGACCTACGAGCAGTACTTC. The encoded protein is CASSYEQGTYEQYF.

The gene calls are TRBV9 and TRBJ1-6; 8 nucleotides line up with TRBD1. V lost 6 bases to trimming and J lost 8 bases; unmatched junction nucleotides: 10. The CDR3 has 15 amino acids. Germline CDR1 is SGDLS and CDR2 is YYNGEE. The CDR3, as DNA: TGTGCCAGCAAAGAGTCGGCAGGGGGCGATTCACCCCTCCACTTT. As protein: CASKESAGGDSPLHF.

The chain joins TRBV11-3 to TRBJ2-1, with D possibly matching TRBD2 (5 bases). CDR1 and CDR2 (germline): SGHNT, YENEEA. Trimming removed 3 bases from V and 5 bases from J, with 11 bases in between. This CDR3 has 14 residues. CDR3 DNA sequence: TGTGCCAGCAGCTTTGGGTTAGCGAACAATGAGCAGTTCTTC. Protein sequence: CASSFGLANNEQFF.

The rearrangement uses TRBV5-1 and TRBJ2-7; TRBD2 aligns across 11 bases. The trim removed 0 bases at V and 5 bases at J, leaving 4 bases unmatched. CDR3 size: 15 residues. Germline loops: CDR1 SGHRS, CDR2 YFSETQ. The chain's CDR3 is CASSLDTSGSDEQYF. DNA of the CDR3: TGCGCCAGCAGCTTGGATACTAGCGGGAGCGACGAGCAGTACTTC. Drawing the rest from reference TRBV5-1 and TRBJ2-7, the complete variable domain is KAGVTQTPRYLIKTRGQQVTLSCSPISGHRSVSWYQQTPGQGLQFLFEYFSETQRNKGNFPGRFSGRQFSNSRSEMNVSTLELGDSALYLCASSLDTSGSDEQYFGPGTRLTVT.

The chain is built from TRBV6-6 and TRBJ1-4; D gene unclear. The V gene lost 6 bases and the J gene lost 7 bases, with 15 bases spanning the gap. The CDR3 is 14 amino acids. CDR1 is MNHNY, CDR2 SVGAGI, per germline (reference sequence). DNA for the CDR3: TGTGCCAGCAGCCCTACCGGAGGTGGTGAAAAACTGTTTTTT. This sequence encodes CASSPTGGGEKLFF.

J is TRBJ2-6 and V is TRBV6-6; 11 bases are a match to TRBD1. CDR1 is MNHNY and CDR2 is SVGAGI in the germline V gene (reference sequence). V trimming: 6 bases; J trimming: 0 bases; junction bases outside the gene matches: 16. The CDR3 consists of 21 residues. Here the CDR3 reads CASSAGQGALSLSSGANVLTF. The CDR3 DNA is TGTGCCAGCAGCGCTGGACAGGGGGCCTTATCTTTGAGCTCTGGGGCCAACGTCCTGACTTTC.

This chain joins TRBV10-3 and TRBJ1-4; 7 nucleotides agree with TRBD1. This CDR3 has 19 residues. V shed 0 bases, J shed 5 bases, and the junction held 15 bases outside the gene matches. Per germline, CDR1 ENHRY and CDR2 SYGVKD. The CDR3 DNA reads TGTGCCATCAGTGAGTCCCTTTCCACCAAGGACAGGCGAAATGAAAAACTGTTTTTT. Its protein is CAISESLSTKDRRNEKLFF.

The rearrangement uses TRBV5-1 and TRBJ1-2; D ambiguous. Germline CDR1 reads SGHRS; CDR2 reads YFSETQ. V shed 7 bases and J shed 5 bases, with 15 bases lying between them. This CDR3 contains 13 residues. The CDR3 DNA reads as TGCGCCAGCTCATCCGGCGAAGCGTATGGCTACACCTTC. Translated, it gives CASSSGEAYGYTF.

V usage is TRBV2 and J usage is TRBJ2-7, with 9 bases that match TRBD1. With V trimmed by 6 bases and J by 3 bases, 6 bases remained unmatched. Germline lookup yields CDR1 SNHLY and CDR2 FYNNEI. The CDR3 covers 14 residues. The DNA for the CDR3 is TGTGCCAGCAGGGACGGGACAGGGAGCTACGAGCAGTACTTC. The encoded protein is CASRDGTGSYEQYF.

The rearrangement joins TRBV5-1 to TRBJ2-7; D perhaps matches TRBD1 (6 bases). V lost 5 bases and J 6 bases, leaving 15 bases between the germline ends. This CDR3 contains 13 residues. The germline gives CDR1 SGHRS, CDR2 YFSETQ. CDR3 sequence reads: CASRGDTRGEQYF. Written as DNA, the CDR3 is TGCGCCAGCAGGGGGGACACCCGGGGCGAGCAGTACTTC.

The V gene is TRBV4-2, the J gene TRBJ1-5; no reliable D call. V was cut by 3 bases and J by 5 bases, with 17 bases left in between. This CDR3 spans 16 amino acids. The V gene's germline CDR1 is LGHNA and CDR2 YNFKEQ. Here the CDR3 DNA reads TGTGCCAGCAGCCAGGCCGGGAGTTCTGGCGATCAGCCCCAGCATTTT. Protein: CASSQAGSSGDQPQHF.

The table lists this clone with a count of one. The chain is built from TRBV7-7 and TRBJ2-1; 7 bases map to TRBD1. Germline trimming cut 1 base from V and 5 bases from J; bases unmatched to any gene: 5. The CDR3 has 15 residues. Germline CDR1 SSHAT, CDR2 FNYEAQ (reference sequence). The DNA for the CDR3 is TGTGCCAGCAGCTTAGGGGGACAGACGAACAATGAGCAGTTCTTC. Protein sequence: CASSLGGQTNNEQFF.

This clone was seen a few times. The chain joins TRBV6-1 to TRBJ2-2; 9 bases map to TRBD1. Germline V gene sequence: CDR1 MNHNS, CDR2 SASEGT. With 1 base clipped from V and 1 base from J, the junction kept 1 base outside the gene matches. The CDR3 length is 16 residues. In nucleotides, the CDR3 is TGTGCCAGCAGTGAAGACAGGGGGCAGAACACCGGGGAGCTGTTTTTT. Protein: CASSEDRGQNTGELFF.